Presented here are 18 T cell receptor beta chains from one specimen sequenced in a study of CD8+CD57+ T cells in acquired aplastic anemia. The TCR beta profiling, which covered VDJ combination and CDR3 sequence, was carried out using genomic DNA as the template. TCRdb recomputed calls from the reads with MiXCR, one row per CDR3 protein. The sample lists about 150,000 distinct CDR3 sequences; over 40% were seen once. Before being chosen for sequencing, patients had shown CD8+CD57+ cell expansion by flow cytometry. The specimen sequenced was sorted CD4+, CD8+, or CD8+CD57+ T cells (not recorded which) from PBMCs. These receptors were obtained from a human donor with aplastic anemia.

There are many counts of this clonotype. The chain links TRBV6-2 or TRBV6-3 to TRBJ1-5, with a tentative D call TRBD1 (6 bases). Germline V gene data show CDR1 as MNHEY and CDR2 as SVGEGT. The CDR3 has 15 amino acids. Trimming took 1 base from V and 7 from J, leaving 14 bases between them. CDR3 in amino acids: CASSYFHLGGQPQHF. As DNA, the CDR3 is TGTGCCAGCAGTTACTTCCACCTCGGGGGCCAGCCCCAGCATTTT.

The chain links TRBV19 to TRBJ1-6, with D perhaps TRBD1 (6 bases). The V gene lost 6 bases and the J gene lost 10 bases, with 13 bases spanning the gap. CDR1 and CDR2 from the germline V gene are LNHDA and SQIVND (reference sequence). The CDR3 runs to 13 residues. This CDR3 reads CASSLGQGSPLHF. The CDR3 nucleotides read TGTGCCAGTAGCTTGGGCCAGGGGTCACCCCTCCACTTT.

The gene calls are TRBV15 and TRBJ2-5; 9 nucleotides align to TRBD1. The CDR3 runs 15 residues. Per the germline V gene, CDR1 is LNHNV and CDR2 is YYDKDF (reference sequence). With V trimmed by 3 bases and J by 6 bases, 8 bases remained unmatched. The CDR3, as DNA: TGTGCCACCAGCAGCATGGGACAGGGAGAAAAGACCCAGTACTTC. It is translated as CATSSMGQGEKTQYF.

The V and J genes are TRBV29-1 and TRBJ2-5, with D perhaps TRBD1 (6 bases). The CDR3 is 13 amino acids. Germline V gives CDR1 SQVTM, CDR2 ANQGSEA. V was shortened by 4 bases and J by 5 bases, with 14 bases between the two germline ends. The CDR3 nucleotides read TGCAGCGTTGTGTCCAGGGGTGTGGAGACCCAGTACTTC. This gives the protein CSVVSRGVETQYF. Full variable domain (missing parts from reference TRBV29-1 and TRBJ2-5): SAVISQKPSRDICQRGTSLTIQCQVDSQVTMMFWYRQQPGQSLTLIATANQGSEATYESGFVIDKFPISRPNLTFSTLTVSNMSPEDSSIYLCSVVSRGVETQYFGPGTRLLVL.

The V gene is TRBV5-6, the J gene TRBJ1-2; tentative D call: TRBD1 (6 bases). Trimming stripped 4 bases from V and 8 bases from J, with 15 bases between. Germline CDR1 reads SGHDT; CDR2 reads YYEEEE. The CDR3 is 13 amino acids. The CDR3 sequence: CASSQQGSYGYTF. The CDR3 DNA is TGTGCCAGCAGCCAACAGGGTTCCTACGGCTACACCTTC.

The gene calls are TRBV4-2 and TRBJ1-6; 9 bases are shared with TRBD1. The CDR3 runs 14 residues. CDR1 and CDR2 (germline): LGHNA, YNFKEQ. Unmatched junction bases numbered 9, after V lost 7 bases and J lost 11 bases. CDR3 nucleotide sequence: TGTGCCAGCACCGCGGGACAGGGAGTGCCACCCCTCCACTTT. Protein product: CASTAGQGVPPLHF.

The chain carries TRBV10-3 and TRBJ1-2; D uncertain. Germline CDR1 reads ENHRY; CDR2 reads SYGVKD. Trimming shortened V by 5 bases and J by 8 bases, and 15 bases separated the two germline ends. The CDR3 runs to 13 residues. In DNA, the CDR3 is TGTGCCATCAGTACGGACGTCCGTCGCGGCTACACCTTC. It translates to CAISTDVRRGYTF.

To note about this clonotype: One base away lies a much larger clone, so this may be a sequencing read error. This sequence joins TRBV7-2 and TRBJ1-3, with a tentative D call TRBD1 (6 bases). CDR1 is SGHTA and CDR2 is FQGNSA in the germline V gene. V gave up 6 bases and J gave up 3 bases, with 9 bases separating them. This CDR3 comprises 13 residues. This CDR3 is CASSGGVGNTIYF. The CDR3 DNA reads TGTGCCAGCAGTGGGGGCGTTGGAAACACCATATATTTT.

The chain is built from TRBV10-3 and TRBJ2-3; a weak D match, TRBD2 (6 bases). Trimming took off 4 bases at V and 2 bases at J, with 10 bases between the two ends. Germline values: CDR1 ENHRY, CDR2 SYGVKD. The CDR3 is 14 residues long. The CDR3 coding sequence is TGTGCCATCAGTGTGGAGGGGTTCACAGATACGCAGTATTTT. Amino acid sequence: CAISVEGFTDTQYF.

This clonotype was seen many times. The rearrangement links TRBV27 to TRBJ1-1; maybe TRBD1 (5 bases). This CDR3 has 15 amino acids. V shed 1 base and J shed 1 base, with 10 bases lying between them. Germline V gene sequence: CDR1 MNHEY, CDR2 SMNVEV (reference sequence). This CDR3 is CASSLLGPQNTEAFF. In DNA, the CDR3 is TGTGCCAGCAGTTTATTGGGACCACAGAACACTGAAGCTTTCTTT.

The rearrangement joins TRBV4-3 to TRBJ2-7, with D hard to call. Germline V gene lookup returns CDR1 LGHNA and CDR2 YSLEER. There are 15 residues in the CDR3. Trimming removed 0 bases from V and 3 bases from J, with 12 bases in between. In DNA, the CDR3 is TGCGCCAGCAGCCAAGATCGAGGCCAAAACTACGAGCAGTACTTC. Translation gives CASSQDRGQNYEQYF.

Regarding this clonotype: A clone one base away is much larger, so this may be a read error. CDR3 sequence reads: CATKPGLLTQPRHF. DNA for the CDR3: TGTGCCACTAAACCGGGACTTTTGACTCAGCCCCGGCATTTT. This sequence joins TRBV6-1 and TRBJ1-5, with D possibly being TRBD1 (5 bases). Germline values: CDR1 MNHNS, CDR2 SASEGT. The CDR3 is 14 residues long.

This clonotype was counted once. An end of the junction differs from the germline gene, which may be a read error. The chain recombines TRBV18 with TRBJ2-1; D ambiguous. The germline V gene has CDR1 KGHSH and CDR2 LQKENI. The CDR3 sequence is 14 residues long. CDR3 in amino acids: CASSPPGRYSEQFF. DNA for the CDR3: TGTGCCAGCTCACCACCGGGCCGGTACAGTGAGCAGTTCTTC.

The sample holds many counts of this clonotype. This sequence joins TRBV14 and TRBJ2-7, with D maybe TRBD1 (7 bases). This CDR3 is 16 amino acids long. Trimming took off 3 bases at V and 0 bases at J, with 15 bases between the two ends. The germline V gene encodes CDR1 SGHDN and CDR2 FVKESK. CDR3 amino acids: CASSQGGQLRSYEQYF. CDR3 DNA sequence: TGTGCCAGCAGCCAGGGGGGACAGCTCCGCTCCTACGAGCAGTACTTC.

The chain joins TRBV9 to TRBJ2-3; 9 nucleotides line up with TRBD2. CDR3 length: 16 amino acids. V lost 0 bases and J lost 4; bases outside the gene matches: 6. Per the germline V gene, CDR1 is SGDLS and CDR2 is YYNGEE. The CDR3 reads CASSVAAGGIADTQYF. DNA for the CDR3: TGTGCCAGCAGCGTAGCCGCGGGGGGGATCGCAGATACGCAGTATTTT.

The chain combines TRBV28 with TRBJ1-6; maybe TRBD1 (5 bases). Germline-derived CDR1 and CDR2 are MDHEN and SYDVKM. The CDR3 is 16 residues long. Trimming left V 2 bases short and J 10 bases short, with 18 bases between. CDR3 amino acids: CASSLTGAGTGSPLHF. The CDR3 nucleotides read TGTGCCAGCAGTTTAACTGGGGCAGGGACGGGATCACCCCTCCACTTT. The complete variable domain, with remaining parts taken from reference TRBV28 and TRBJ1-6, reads DVKVTQSSRYLVKRTGEKVFLECVQDMDHENMFWYRQDPGLGLRLIYFSYDVKMKEKGDIPEGYSVSREKKERFSLILESASTNQTSMYLCASSLTGAGTGSPLHFGNGTRLTVT.

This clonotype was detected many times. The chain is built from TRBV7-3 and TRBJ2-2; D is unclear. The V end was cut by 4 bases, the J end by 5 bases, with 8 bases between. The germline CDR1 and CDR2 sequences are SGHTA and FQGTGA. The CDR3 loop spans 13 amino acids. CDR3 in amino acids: CASSSSLTGELFF. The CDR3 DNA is TGTGCCAGCAGCTCCAGCCTGACCGGGGAGCTGTTTTTT.

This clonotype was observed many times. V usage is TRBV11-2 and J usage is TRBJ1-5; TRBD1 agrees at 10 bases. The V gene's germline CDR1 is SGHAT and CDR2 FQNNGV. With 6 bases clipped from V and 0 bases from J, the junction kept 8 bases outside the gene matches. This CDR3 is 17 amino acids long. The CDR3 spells CASSKGQGPNSNQPQHF. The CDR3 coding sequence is TGTGCCAGCAGTAAGGGACAGGGGCCGAATAGCAATCAGCCCCAGCATTTT.